These 4 T cell receptor beta chains were sequenced from one sample in a study of T cell changes during pregnancy in multiple sclerosis. Clones were sequenced by immunoSEQ multiplex PCR, and TCRdb holds only the in-frame ones, with some missing. The data hold tens of thousands of clones, with approximately 89% observed a single time. The sample was CD4+ T cells from peripheral blood mononuclear cells, taken in the second trimester of pregnancy. Every receptor here comes from a female donor with multiple sclerosis, enrolled in a pregnancy study.

The sample holds one count of this clone. This sequence joins TRBV5-6 and TRBJ1-1; D unclear. Trimming pared 0 bases from V and 6 bases from J, leaving 15 bases between. This CDR3 has 15 residues. The germline V gene encodes CDR1 SGHDT and CDR2 YYEEEE. This CDR3 is CASSLGWFTVPEAFF. The CDR3 DNA reads as TGTGCCAGCAGCTTGGGTTGGTTTACAGTGCCTGAAGCTTTCTTT.

The chain links TRBV7-3 to TRBJ2-2; possibly TRBD2 for D (5 bases). CDR3 size: 16 residues. V dropped 4 bases and J dropped 1 base, with 13 bases sitting between them. The germline V gene has CDR1 SGHTA and CDR2 FQGTGA. The CDR3, as DNA: TGTGCCAGCAGCTCAGCCCACGGGGTGAACACCGGGGAGCTGTTTTTT. It is translated as CASSSAHGVNTGELFF. Combining the CDR3 with reference TRBV7-3 and TRBJ2-2 gives the whole variable domain GAGVSQTPSNKVTEKGKYVELRCDPISGHTALYWYRQSLGQGPEFLIYFQGTGAADDSGLPNDRFFAVRPEGSVSTLKIQRTERGDSAVYLCASSSAHGVNTGELFFGEGSRLTVL.

In the case of this clone: A read error may account for a junction end that differs from germline. The chain carries TRBV2 and TRBJ2-7, with D possibly TRBD2 on 5 matching bases. The CDR3 contains 14 residues. In germline, CDR1 is SNHLY, CDR2 FYNNEI. Here the CDR3 reads CASRIRGSSNEQYF. The CDR3 bases are TGTGCCAGCAGAATTCGAGGGTCCTCCAACGAGCAGTACTTC.

The chain links TRBV29-1 to TRBJ1-2, with TRBD1 matching 11 bases. The germline gives CDR1 SQVTM, CDR2 ANQGSEA. With 4 bases clipped from V and 6 bases from J, the junction kept 13 bases outside the gene matches. CDR3 size: 16 residues. The CDR3 here is CSVGGPPGQGDNGYTF. The CDR3 DNA follows: TGCAGCGTTGGGGGGCCTCCGGGACAGGGGGACAATGGCTACACCTTC.